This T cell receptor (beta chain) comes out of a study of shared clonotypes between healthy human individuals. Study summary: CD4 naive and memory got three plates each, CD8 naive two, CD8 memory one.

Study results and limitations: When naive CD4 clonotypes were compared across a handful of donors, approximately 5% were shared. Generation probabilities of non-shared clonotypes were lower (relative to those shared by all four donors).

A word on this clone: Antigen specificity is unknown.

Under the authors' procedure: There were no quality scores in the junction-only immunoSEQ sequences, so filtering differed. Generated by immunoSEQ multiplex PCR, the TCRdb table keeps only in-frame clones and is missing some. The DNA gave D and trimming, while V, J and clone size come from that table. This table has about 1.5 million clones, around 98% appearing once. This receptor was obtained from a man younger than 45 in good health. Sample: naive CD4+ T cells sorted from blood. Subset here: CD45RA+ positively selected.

Here the CDR3 reads CASSEGAAPYEQYF. For the CDR3, the DNA is TGTGCCAGCAGTGAAGGGGCCGCTCCCTACGAGCAGTACTTC. The J gene is TRBJ2-7, the V gene TRBV2, with D unclear. V shed 1 base and J shed 2 bases, with 9 bases lying between them. The CDR3 runs 14 residues. The germline CDR1 and CDR2 sequences are SNHLY and FYNNEI.